These 32 T cell receptor beta chains originate from one sample sequenced in a study of T cell changes during pregnancy in multiple sclerosis. Measured with immunoSEQ multiplex PCR; TCRdb has only the in-frame clones, and not every one. Among approximately 21,000 clones listed, around four fifths were seen once. The sequencing used CD8+ T cells from peripheral blood mononuclear cells, collected in the first trimester of pregnancy. These receptor sequences come from a female donor in good health, enrolled as a control in a pregnancy study.

Written as DNA, the CDR3 is TGTGCCAGCAGTGCCTCAGGACTAGCGGGGAGGGAGGAGCTGTTTTTT. The encoded protein is CASSASGLAGREELFF. J is TRBJ2-2 and V is TRBV5-6; 12 bases line up with TRBD2. The germline gives CDR1 SGHDT, CDR2 YYEEEE. This CDR3 has 16 residues. The trim removed 5 bases at V and 10 bases at J, leaving 12 bases unmatched.

V is TRBV4-3 and J is TRBJ1-5, with unresolved D. V dropped 1 base and J dropped 4 bases, with 11 bases sitting between them. Per germline, CDR1 LGHNA and CDR2 YSLEER. CDR3 length: 15 residues. The CDR3 nucleotides are TGCGCCAGCAGCCAAGGCTCCGGGAGAAATCAGCCCCAGCATTTT. It encodes CASSQGSGRNQPQHF.

The CDR3: CASSVEHKNTGELFF. CDR3 DNA: TGTGCCAGCAGCGTAGAGCATAAGAACACCGGGGAGCTGTTTTTT. This chain connects TRBV9 to TRBJ2-2; D gene unclear. This CDR3 spans 15 amino acids. CDR1 and CDR2 (germline): SGDLS, YYNGEE. Trimming cost V 0 bases and J 1 base, with 7 bases left between them.

This clone was counted a single time. The V and J genes are TRBV27 and TRBJ1-6, with D perhaps TRBD1 (5 bases). Germline CDR1 and CDR2: MNHEY and SMNVEV (reference sequence). The CDR3 sequence is 15 residues long. Trimming removed 2 bases from V and 3 bases from J, with 8 bases in between. CDR3 protein: CASSLAQGYNSPLHF. The DNA of the CDR3 is TGTGCCAGCAGTTTAGCGCAGGGCTATAATTCACCCCTCCACTTT.

V usage is TRBV5-4 and J usage is TRBJ2-7, with 7 bases aligning to TRBD2. This CDR3 is 15 amino acids long. The V gene's germline CDR1 is SGHNT and CDR2 YYREEE (reference sequence). Trimming cost V 1 base and J 7 bases; bases outside gene matches: 11. CDR3 nucleotide sequence: TGTGCCAGCAGCTTGTGGGCGGGGGACGGGGGGGAGCAGTACTTC. The encoded protein is CASSLWAGDGGEQYF.

The V and J genes are TRBV6-1 and TRBJ2-7; 7 bases map to TRBD2. This CDR3 has 15 amino acids. From germline, CDR1 is MNHNS and CDR2 SASEGT. Trimming cost V 4 bases and J 1 base; bases outside gene matches: 7. The CDR3 loop reads CASSGLAAESYEQYF. CDR3 sequence (DNA): TGTGCCAGCAGTGGGCTAGCGGCGGAATCCTACGAGCAGTACTTC.

In DNA, the CDR3 is TGTGCCAGTAGTATTACAGAGAACACTGAAGCTTTCTTT. As protein: CASSITENTEAFF. V is TRBV19 and J is TRBJ1-1; D call uncertain. V was clipped by 3 bases and J by 1 base, with 6 bases between them. The CDR3 runs to 13 residues. The germline V gene has CDR1 LNHDA and CDR2 SQIVND (reference sequence).

The CDR3 DNA reads as TGTGCCAGCAGCCCCCAGGGGGGTAACACTGAAGCTTTCTTT. The encoded protein is CASSPQGGNTEAFF. The chain carries TRBV7-9 and TRBJ1-1; the match to TRBD1 covers 7 bases. This CDR3 contains 14 residues. Trimming cost V 5 bases and J 2 bases; bases outside gene matches: 5. CDR1 is SEHNR and CDR2 is FQNEAQ in the germline V gene (reference sequence).

Relative to its sample, this clone is medium-sized. The CDR3 region has the DNA TGTGCCAGCAGCTTAGGACTAGCGGGATCAGGAGAGACCCAGTACTTC. Translating gives CASSLGLAGSGETQYF. The chain joins TRBV13 to TRBJ2-5, with 10 bases matching TRBD2. With V trimmed by 0 bases and J by 4 bases, 5 bases remained unmatched. CDR1 and CDR2 from the germline V gene are PRHDT and FYEKMQ (reference sequence). The CDR3 is made up of 16 amino acids. The entire variable domain, with the rest obtained from reference TRBV13 and TRBJ2-5, is as follows: AAGVIQSPRHLIKEKRETATLKCYPIPRHDTVYWYQQGPGQDPQFLISFYEKMQSDKGSIPDRFSAQQFSDYHSELNMSSLELGDSALYFCASSLGLAGSGETQYFGPGTRLLVL.

This chain joins TRBV28 and TRBJ2-3, with 7 bases matching TRBD2. Unmatched junction bases numbered 8, after V lost 6 bases and J lost 5 bases. Germline V gene lookup returns CDR1 MDHEN and CDR2 SYDVKM. This CDR3 is 14 amino acids long. The CDR3 DNA is TGTGCCAGCAGCGAGGGAGGGCTCTTAGATACGCAGTATTTT. Protein product: CASSEGGLLDTQYF.

DNA of the CDR3: TGTGCCAGCAGTGCCCGAAGTATCCGGCGGGGAGTAGGGTTGGCAATTCTAACCGGGGAGCTGTTTTTT. It is translated as CASSARSIRRGVGLAILTGELFF. This chain links TRBV28 with TRBJ2-2; TRBD2 might be the D (6 bases). The CDR3 contains 23 residues. In germline, CDR1 is MDHEN, CDR2 SYDVKM. Trimming cost V 5 bases and J 5 bases, with 39 bases left between them. The full variable domain, in which reference TRBV28 and TRBJ2-2 provide the parts outside the CDR3, is DVKVTQSSRYLVKRTGEKVFLECVQDMDHENMFWYRQDPGLGLRLIYFSYDVKMKEKGDIPEGYSVSREKKERFSLILESASTNQTSMYLCASSARSIRRGVGLAILTGELFFGEGSRLTVL.

The V gene is TRBV30, the J gene TRBJ1-2; D not certain. The CDR3 is 12 amino acids. Deletions cut 4 bases from V and 3 bases from J, with 9 bases between. In germline, CDR1 is GTSNPN, CDR2 SVGIG (reference sequence). In DNA form, the CDR3 reads TGTGCCTGGAAACCGGGGTACTATGGCTACACCTTC. It codes for CAWKPGYYGYTF.

The chain recombines TRBV6-4 with TRBJ2-2, with D perhaps TRBD2 (5 bases). V dropped 0 bases and J dropped 3 bases, with 8 bases sitting between them. Germline CDR1 and CDR2: MRHNA and SNTAGT. This CDR3 has 15 residues. The CDR3: CASSDSTTHTGELFF. The CDR3 nucleotides read TGTGCCAGCAGTGACTCGACTACCCACACCGGGGAGCTGTTTTTT.

The V gene is TRBV7-9, the J gene TRBJ1-5, with 8 nucleotides matching TRBD1. The trim removed 2 bases at V and 5 bases at J, leaving 2 bases unmatched. The CDR3 has 14 amino acids. Germline V gives CDR1 SEHNR, CDR2 FQNEAQ (reference sequence). This CDR3 is CASSLTTGDQPQHF. CDR3 coding DNA: TGTGCCAGCAGCTTAACGACAGGGGATCAGCCCCAGCATTTT. Combining the CDR3 with reference TRBV7-9 and TRBJ1-5 gives the whole variable domain DTGVSQNPRHKITKRGQNVTFRCDPISEHNRLYWYRQTLGQGPEFLTYFQNEAQLEKSRLLSDRFSAERPKGSFSTLEIQRTEQGDSAMYLCASSLTTGDQPQHFGDGTRLSIL.

The chain links TRBV5-1 to TRBJ1-6, with D tentatively TRBD1 (5 bases). Germline V gives CDR1 SGHRS, CDR2 YFSETQ. The V and J ends lost 4 bases and 3 bases respectively, with 8 bases between them. The CDR3 sequence is 14 residues long. The CDR3 here is CASSAQDYNSPLHF. As DNA, the CDR3 is TGCGCCAGCAGCGCACAGGACTATAATTCACCCCTCCACTTT.

The rearrangement links TRBV7-2 to TRBJ2-2; 9 bases map to TRBD2. The CDR3 is 18 residues long. Germline values: CDR1 SGHTA, CDR2 FQGNSA. The ends lost 6 bases at V and 1 base at J; junction bases unmatched: 12. The CDR3: CASRLPPYSGGNTGELFF. In DNA form, the CDR3 reads TGTGCCAGCAGGTTACCCCCTTATAGCGGGGGGAACACCGGGGAGCTGTTTTTT.

This chain links TRBV6-6 with TRBJ1-2; 8 bases align to TRBD1. In germline, CDR1 is MNHNY, CDR2 SVGAGI (reference sequence). CDR3 length equals 14 residues. The trim removed 7 bases at V and 3 bases at J, leaving 7 bases unmatched. The chain's CDR3 is CASTLQGEDYGYTF. CDR3 DNA: TGTGCCAGCACCTTACAGGGGGAGGACTATGGCTACACCTTC.

This clone has a handful of counts. The J gene is TRBJ2-7, the V gene TRBV7-2; possible D gene TRBD2, 6 bases. Germline CDR1 is SGHTA and CDR2 is FQGNSA. Trimming left V 4 bases short and J 6 bases short, with 16 bases between. This CDR3 is 14 amino acids long. CDR3 DNA sequence: TGTGCCAGCAGCTACCCCCCCCAGGGAGGCGAGCAGTACTTC. It is translated as CASSYPPQGGEQYF.

V and J are TRBV6-1 and TRBJ1-3, with TRBD1 identical over 7 bases. V lost 6 bases, J lost 0 bases, and 20 bases stayed unmatched. Germline lookup yields CDR1 MNHNS and CDR2 SASEGT. The CDR3 has 20 residues. The CDR3 sequence: CASSERGQGVGKGSGNTIYF. The CDR3 DNA reads TGTGCCAGCAGCGAACGAGGGCAGGGGGTAGGAAAGGGCTCTGGAAACACCATATATTTT.

A remark on this clone: Within the sample, other DNA sequences also encode this same CDR3. The V gene is TRBV9, the J gene TRBJ1-2; TRBD1 aligns across 8 bases. The V segment lost 8 bases and the J segment 6 bases; nucleotides outside the gene matches: 15. The CDR3 has 15 amino acids. Germline V CDR1 and CDR2: SGDLS, YYNGEE. The CDR3 DNA reads as TGTGCCAGTAGCCCCCGCAATACAGGGGGAAATGGCTACACCTTC. Its translation is CASSPRNTGGNGYTF.

The chain carries TRBV7-3 and TRBJ2-3; perhaps TRBD1 as D (6 bases). The germline gives CDR1 SGHTA, CDR2 FQGTGA. This CDR3 is 15 amino acids long. V was shortened by 4 bases and J by 0 bases, with 11 bases between the two germline ends. CDR3 in amino acids: CASSYRDTSTDTQYF. The CDR3 DNA sequence: TGTGCCAGCAGCTATCGGGACACTAGCACAGATACGCAGTATTTT.

This chain connects TRBV19 to TRBJ1-5; no firm D call. V was clipped by 6 bases and J by 4 bases, with 10 bases between them. Germline CDR1 LNHDA, CDR2 SQIVND (reference sequence). This CDR3 region has 13 residues. CDR3 residues: CASSSTGNQPQHF. The DNA of the CDR3 is TGTGCCAGTAGCTCGACGGGGAATCAGCCCCAGCATTTT. The full variable domain, rest sourced from reference TRBV19 and TRBJ1-5, is DGGITQSPKYLFRKEGQNVTLSCEQNLNHDAMYWYRQDPGQGLRLIYYSQIVNDFQKGDIAEGYSVSREKKESFPLTVTSAQKNPTAFYLCASSSTGNQPQHFGDGTRLSIL.

The sample holds one count of this clone. CDR3 sequence: CASSSTGGYTF. The CDR3 bases are TGTGCCAGCAGTTCTACAGGAGGCTACACCTTC. The chain couples TRBV14 to TRBJ1-2; D might be TRBD1 (5 bases). The ends were cut back, 6 bases at V and 8 bases at J, with 10 bases in the middle. The CDR3 is 11 residues long. Germline V CDR1 and CDR2: SGHDN, FVKESK.

This chain joins TRBV15 and TRBJ1-6; the match to TRBD1 covers 9 bases. Losses at the gene ends were 1 base for V and 4 bases for J; bases not matched to a gene: 5. The germline gives CDR1 LNHNV, CDR2 YYDKDF (reference sequence). This CDR3 has 17 residues. The CDR3 is CATSRAGQGKYNSPLHF. CDR3 in DNA: TGTGCCACCAGCAGAGCCGGACAGGGGAAATATAATTCACCCCTCCACTTT.

This sequence joins TRBV6-4 and TRBJ2-1; perhaps TRBD1 as D (5 bases). The CDR3 spans 16 residues. Looked up from germline, CDR1 is MRHNA and CDR2 is SNTAGT. V was shortened by 0 bases and J by 0 bases, with 9 bases between the two germline ends. The CDR3 DNA reads as TGTGCCAGCAGTGACTCGGGCAGGGACTCCTACAATGAGCAGTTCTTC. Amino acids: CASSDSGRDSYNEQFF.

The chain uses TRBV18 and TRBJ2-5, with TRBD1 as a possible D gene (5 bases). The CDR3 has 14 residues. Germline lookup yields CDR1 KGHSH and CDR2 LQKENI. Trimming took 5 bases from V and 4 from J, leaving 14 bases between them. The CDR3 DNA reads TGTGCCAGCTCATCCTCAGGGAATACAGAGACCCAGTACTTC. Translation: CASSSSGNTETQYF.

J is TRBJ2-7 and V is TRBV6-1; TRBD1 might be the D (6 bases). The CDR3 runs 15 residues. V was trimmed by 2 bases and J by 2 bases, leaving 13 bases between them. Germline CDR1 reads MNHNS; CDR2 reads SASEGT. As DNA, the CDR3 is TGTGCCAGCAGTGAAAGTAGCGAGGGGGCCTACGAGCAGTACTTC. Encoded protein: CASSESSEGAYEQYF.

The genes are TRBV9 and TRBJ2-3; TRBD2 agrees at 16 bases. Per germline, CDR1 SGDLS and CDR2 YYNGEE. There are 17 residues in the CDR3. With 4 bases clipped from V and 3 bases from J, the junction kept 5 bases outside the gene matches. Written as DNA, the CDR3 is TGTGCCAGCAGCAGGGGACTAGCGGGGGGGATGACAGATACGCAGTATTTT. Protein: CASSRGLAGGMTDTQYF.

The V gene is TRBV25-1, the J gene TRBJ1-6; D unclear. The CDR3 is made up of 15 amino acids. Deletions cut 3 bases from V and 1 base from J, with 7 bases between. Germline CDR1 is MGHDK and CDR2 is SYGVNS. CDR3 amino acids: CASSETGSYNSPLHF. The CDR3 nucleotides read TGTGCCAGCAGTGAGACTGGATCCTATAATTCACCCCTCCACTTT.

The V and J genes are TRBV5-1 and TRBJ1-1; maybe TRBD1 (5 bases). The CDR3 loop spans 16 amino acids. Germline V gene lookup returns CDR1 SGHRS and CDR2 YFSETQ. V was shortened by 0 bases and J by 5 bases, with 17 bases between the two germline ends. CDR3 sequence: CASSLADRRGGTEAFF. Written as DNA, the CDR3 is TGCGCCAGCAGCTTGGCCGATAGGCGTGGGGGGACTGAAGCTTTCTTT.

This clone showed up just once. At one end the junction does not follow the germline gene, possibly because of a read error. V usage is TRBV30 and J usage is TRBJ1-3, with a possible D match to TRBD1 (5 bases). The CDR3 is 10 amino acids. The V gene's germline CDR1 is GTSNPN and CDR2 SVGIG (reference sequence). The CDR3 DNA reads TGTGTCTGGGTACAGGATCCCATATATTTT. It encodes CVWVQDPIYF.

This clone is a singleton in its sample. The V call is TRBV15, the J call TRBJ2-6; TRBD1 matches at 9 bases. CDR1 is LNHNV, CDR2 YYDKDF, per germline (reference sequence). There are 15 residues in the CDR3. With 6 bases clipped from V and 1 base from J, the junction kept 1 base outside the gene matches. The DNA of the CDR3 is TGTGCCACCAGTGACAGGGGGTCTGGGGCCAACGTCCTGACTTTC. Translated: CATSDRGSGANVLTF.